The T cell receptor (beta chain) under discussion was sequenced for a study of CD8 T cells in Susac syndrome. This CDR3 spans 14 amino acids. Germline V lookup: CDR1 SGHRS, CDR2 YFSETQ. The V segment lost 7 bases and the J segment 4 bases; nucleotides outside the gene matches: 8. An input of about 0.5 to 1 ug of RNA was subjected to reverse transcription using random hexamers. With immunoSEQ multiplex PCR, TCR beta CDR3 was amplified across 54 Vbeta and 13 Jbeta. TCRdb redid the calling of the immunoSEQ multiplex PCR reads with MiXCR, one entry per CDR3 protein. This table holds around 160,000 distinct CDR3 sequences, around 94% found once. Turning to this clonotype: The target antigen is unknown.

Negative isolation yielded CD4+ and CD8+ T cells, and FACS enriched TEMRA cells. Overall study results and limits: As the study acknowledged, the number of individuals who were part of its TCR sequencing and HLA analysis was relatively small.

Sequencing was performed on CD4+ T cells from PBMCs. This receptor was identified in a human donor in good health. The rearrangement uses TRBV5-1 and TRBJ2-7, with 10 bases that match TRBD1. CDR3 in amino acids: CASRRDRGDYEQYF. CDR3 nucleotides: TGCGCCAGCCGCCGGGACAGGGGCGATTACGAGCAGTACTTC.